This T cell receptor beta chain was profiled in a study of response to subunit inactivated influenza vaccine. Study outcomes and limitations: Authors suggested seasonal influenza vaccinations each recruit few new T cells.

TCRdb processed the RT-PCR reads anew with MiXCR; each CDR3 protein has one entry. The sample comprises about 650,000 distinct CDR3 sequences, approximately 15% of which are singletons, and 7.5% to 8% rests with the top ten. About this clonotype: Its antigen is undetermined.

Trimming pared 5 bases from V and 1 base from J, leaving 12 bases between. Germline V CDR1 and CDR2: SGHKS, YYEKEE (reference sequence). The CDR3 is 14 residues long. This TCR was recovered from a man in his forties or fifties who received an inactivated influenza vaccine. The V and J genes are TRBV5-5 and TRBJ1-1; D is unclear. The sample in question was PBMCs from blood, obtained roughly 2 weeks before vaccination. The CDR3 region is CASRGGNANTEAFF. The CDR3 DNA reads TGTGCCAGCAGAGGAGGGAATGCGAACACTGAAGCTTTCTTT.